This TCR beta chain was retrieved from a study of cytomegalovirus exposure and HLA in healthy donors. Findings of the study overall: It was reportedly the case that the classifier diagnosed cytomegalovirus status with high specificity and sensitivity. Confirmation in vitro established that a few CMV-associated chains were specific for CMV antigens. It was about 150 TCR beta chains that were listed as cytomegalovirus-associated.

While the first cohort had around 700 subjects, the donors belonged to the separate validation cohort of about 120 subjects. Only in-frame clones appear in the TCRdb table, and some are missing; sequencing was by immunoSEQ multiplex PCR. The profile shows 150,000 to 200,000 clones, around nine tenths of them singletons. Worth noting for this clone: Its antigen remains unknown.

Specimen: PBMCs. This clonotype was sampled from a man aged 18 to 35 in good health and CMV-seropositive.

The CDR3: CSVGLAGGTDTQYF. DNA for the CDR3: TGCAGCGTGGGGCTAGCGGGAGGTACAGATACGCAGTATTTT. The chain has TRBV29-1 and TRBJ2-3; 11 nucleotides align to TRBD2. J gave up 3 bases and V 6 bases, and 5 bases lay outside the gene matches. Per the germline V gene, CDR1 is SQVTM and CDR2 is ANQGSEA. This CDR3 spans 14 amino acids.